What follows is one TCR beta chain and its context. Its binding antigen is unknown. Per-base quality was not reported, and no clone a single base away is much larger than it. CD8 naive samples were CD45RO-negative cells positively selected for CCR7, giving a CD45RA+CCR7+ population that excluded TemRA cells. Donors were healthy HIV-negative adults with no recently reported acute infections or vaccinations. Every donor was a Caucasian adult living in Nashville, Tennessee, USA. Blood was collected by leukapheresis, and PBMCs were isolated by Ficoll-Histopaque density gradient centrifugation and then cryopreserved in liquid nitrogen vapor phase. Purity and quantity of every magnetically sorted T cell population were checked by analytical flow cytometry. Each sorted fraction had its genomic DNA isolated and then quantified by UV absorbance on a Nanodrop 2000c. The sample originates from a study of shared clonotypes between healthy human individuals (dated by TCRdb to 2019 to 2021). For the study in its entirety: The cohort comprised a couple of women and a few men aged 18 to 49 years. To estimate repertoire size and how much clonotype sharing occurs between individuals, the study deeply sequenced the blood TCR repertoires of five healthy adults. To increase sequencing depth and limit assay-specific biases, different laboratories used diverse techniques to prepare libraries and sequence TCR repertoires. Per donor, leukapheresis produced somewhere between about 0.9 and 9 billion PBMCs. For each donor, CD4 naive and CD4 memory were each given three plates, CD8 naive was given two plates, and CD8 memory was given one plate.

V lost 2 bases and J lost 0 bases; the stretch between them is 12 bases long. The CDR3, from cysteine to phenylalanine, totals 16 residues. The entry retains the CDR3 DNA only, 48 bases that are in frame from base 1. The germline V gene encodes CDR1 SGDLS and CDR2 YYNGEE. TCR CDR3 regions were amplified from genomic DNA by multiplex PCR using the deep immunoSEQ assay. For each cell subset, the extracted genomic DNA was distributed evenly across all wells of several immunoSEQ 96-well plates, and each plate served as one replicate. Each replicate PCR for sorted subsets received roughly 0.2 ug genomic DNA, equal to tens of thousands of T cell genomes. The purified libraries were quantified using a Qubit 3.0 fluorometer, sized with a Bioanalyzer 2100, and then quantified again using the KAPA Library Quantification kit. Every immunoSEQ 96-well plate was sequenced on a separate single-read 150-cycle Illumina NextSeq 550 flow cell. The original methods were these. The immunoSEQ output contained only junctional sequences without quality scores, so filtering could not match that applied to full-length reads. Sequences were annotated with PyIR, a Python wrapper for IgBLAST v1.9, and V/J genes and CDR3 were assigned using IMGT germline references. Any read was removed if the V/J assignment was weak (E-value above 1e-6), the CDR3 was missing, or the read contained stop codons, out-of-frame junctions, or ambiguous translated residues. V3J clonotypes were defined as sequences sharing an identical inferred V gene, J gene, and CDR3 amino acid sequence. Percentage overlap between repertoires was calculated by dividing the number of shared unique clonotypes by the size of the smaller repertoire. Three approaches were used to assess repertoire richness: RTK rarefaction, the Chao1 estimator, and Recon v2.1 estimates of unobserved clonotypes. Generation probabilities for all TCRbeta clonotypes obtained by the gDNA method from a handful of donors were computed using OLGA. Held by TCRdb, this immuneACCESS table contains in-frame sequences only and omits some clones. Under half of the omission traces to an unresolved V gene where checked; the cause of the rest is unknown. The DNA gave D and trimming, while V, J and clone size come from that table. The sample table records roughly 600,000 clones; 95% to 98% of these occur just once. The ten largest make up less than 0.35% of the sample.

The study at large found these results: The genetic and exposure-history diversity represented was limited by the small number of donors. Pairwise subsampling led to the expectation that sequencing depth would affect the degree of clonotype sharing among donors. Approximately 5% of naive CD4, 3% to 3.5% of naive CD8, around 2.3% of memory CD4, and about 0.4% of memory CD8 clonotypes were shared across several donors. Sampling was restricted to blood, and TCR repertoires in tissues likely differ from the TCR repertoires found in blood. Even with the large sequencing depth, rarefaction of the sorted-subset datasets indicated that sequencing was incomplete. Larger estimated clonotype richness was generally found for naive subsets than for memory subsets. Higher generation probabilities were observed for clonotypes shared by all four sorted-subset donors than for non-shared clonotypes.

The TCR was taken from a man under 40 in good health. This chain is built from TRBV9 and TRBJ1-3, with no confidently assigned D gene. What was sequenced was naive CD8+ T cells sorted from blood. The cell subset or site label for this specimen denotes: CD45RA+CCR7+. The CDR3 protein is CASSVAAADSGNTIYF. The bases are TGTGCCAGCAGCGTCGCAGCCGCAGACTCTGGAAACACCATATATTTT.